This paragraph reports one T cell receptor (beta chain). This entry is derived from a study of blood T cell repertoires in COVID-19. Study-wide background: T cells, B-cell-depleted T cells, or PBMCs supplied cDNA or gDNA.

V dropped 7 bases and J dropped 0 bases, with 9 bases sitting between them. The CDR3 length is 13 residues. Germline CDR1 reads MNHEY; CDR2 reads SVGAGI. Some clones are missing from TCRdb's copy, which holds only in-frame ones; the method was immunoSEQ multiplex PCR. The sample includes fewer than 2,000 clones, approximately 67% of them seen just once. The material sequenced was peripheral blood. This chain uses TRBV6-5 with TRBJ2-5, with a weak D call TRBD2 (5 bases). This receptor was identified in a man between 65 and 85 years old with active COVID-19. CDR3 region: CASTGLYQETQYF. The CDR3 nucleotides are TGTGCCAGCACAGGACTGTACCAAGAGACCCAGTACTTC.